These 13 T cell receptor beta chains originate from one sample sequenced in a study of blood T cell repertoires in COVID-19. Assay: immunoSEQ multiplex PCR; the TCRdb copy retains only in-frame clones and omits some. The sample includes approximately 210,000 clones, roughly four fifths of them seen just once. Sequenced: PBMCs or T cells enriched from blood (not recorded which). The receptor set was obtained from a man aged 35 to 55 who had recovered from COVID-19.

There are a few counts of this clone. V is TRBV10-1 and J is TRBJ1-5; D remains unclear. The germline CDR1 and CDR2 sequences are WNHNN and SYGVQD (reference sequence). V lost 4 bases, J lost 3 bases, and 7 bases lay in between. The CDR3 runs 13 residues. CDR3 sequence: CASSGGINQPQHF. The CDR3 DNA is TGCGCCAGCAGTGGCGGAATCAATCAGCCCCAGCATTTT.

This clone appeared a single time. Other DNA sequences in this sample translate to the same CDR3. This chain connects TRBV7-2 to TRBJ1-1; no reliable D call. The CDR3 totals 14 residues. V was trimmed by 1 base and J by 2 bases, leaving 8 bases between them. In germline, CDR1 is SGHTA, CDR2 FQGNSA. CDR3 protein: CASSLVGGNTEAFF. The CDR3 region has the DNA TGTGCCAGCAGCTTAGTTGGCGGCAACACTGAAGCTTTCTTT.

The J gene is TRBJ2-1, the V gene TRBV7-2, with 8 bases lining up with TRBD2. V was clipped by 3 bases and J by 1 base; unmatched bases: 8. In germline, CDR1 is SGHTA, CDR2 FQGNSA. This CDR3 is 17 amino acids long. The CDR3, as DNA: TGTGCCAGCAGCTTGGTGGCGGGAGGAGCATCCTACAATGAGCAGTTCTTC. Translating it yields CASSLVAGGASYNEQFF. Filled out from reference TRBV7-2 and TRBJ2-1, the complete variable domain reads GAGVSQSPSNKVTEKGKDVELRCDPISGHTALYWYRQSLGQGLEFLIYFQGNSAPDKSGLPSDRFSAERTGGSVSTLTIQRTQQEDSAVYLCASSLVAGGASYNEQFFGPGTRLTVL.

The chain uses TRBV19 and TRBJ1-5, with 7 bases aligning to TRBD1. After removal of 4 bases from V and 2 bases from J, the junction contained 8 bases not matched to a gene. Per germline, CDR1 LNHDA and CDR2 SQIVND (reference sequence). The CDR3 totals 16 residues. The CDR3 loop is CASSTPTGTGNQPQHF. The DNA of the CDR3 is TGTGCCAGTAGTACACCTACCGGGACAGGCAATCAGCCCCAGCATTTT. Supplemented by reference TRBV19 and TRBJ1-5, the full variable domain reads DGGITQSPKYLFRKEGQNVTLSCEQNLNHDAMYWYRQDPGQGLRLIYYSQIVNDFQKGDIAEGYSVSREKKESFPLTVTSAQKNPTAFYLCASSTPTGTGNQPQHFGDGTRLSIL.

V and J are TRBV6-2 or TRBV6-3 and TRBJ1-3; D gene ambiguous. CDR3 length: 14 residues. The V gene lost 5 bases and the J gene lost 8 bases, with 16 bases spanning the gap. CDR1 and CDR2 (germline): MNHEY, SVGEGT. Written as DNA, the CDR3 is TGTGCCAGCAGTGATGGACTTCGGCAGGACACCATATATTTT. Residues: CASSDGLRQDTIYF.

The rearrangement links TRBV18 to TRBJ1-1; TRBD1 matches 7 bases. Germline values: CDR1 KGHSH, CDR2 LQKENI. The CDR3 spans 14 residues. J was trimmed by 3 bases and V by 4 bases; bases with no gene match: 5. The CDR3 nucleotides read TGTGCCAGCTCACGGGGGACAGACCACACTGAAGCTTTCTTT. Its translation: CASSRGTDHTEAFF.

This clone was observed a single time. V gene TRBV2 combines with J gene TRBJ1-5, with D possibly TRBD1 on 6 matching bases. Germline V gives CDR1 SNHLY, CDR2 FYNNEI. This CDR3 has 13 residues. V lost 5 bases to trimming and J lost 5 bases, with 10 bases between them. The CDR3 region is CASSQQGHQPQHF. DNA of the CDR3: TGTGCCAGCAGTCAACAGGGCCATCAGCCCCAGCATTTT.

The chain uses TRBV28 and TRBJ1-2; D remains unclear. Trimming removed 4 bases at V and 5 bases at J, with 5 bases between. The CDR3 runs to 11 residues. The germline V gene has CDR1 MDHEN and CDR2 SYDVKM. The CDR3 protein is CASSSRYGYTF. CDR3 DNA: TGTGCCAGCAGTTCCCGGTATGGCTACACCTTC.

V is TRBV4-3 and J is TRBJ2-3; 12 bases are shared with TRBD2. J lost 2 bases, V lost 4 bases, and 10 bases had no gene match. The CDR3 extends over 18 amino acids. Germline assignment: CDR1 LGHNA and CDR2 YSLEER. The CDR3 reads CASSPLAGGPILTDTQYF. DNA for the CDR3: TGCGCCAGCAGCCCCCTAGCGGGAGGGCCGATCCTCACAGATACGCAGTATTTT.

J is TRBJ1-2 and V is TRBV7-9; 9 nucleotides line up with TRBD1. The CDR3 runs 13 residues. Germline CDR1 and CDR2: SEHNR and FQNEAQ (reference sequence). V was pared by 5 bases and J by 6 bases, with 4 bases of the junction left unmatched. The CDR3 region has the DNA TGTGCCAGCAGCCCGGGACAGGGTAATGGCTACACCTTC. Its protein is CASSPGQGNGYTF.

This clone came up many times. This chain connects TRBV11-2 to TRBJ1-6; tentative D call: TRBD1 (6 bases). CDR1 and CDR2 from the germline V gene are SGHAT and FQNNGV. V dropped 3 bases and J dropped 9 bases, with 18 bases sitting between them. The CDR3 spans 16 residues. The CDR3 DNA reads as TGTGCCAGCAGCTTGGGGCAGGGGTTTTCAATTTCACCCCTCCACTTT. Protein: CASSLGQGFSISPLHF. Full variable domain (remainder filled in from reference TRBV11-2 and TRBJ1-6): EAGVAQSPRYKIIEKRQSVAFWCNPISGHATLYWYQQILGQGPKLLIQFQNNGVVDDSQLPKDRFSAERLKGVDSTLKIQPAKLEDSAVYLCASSLGQGFSISPLHFGNGTRLTVT.

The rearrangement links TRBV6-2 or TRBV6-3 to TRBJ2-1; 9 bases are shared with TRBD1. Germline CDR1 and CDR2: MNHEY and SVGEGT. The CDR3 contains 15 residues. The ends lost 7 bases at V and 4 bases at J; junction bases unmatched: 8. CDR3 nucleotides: TGTGCCAGCACCCCCGGGACAGGGTTGTACAATGAGCAGTTCTTC. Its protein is CASTPGTGLYNEQFF.

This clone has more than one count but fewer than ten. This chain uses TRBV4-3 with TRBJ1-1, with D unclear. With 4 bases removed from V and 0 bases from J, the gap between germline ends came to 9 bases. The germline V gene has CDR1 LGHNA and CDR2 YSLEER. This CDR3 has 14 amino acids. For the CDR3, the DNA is TGCGCCAGCAGCCGCCTAGGCTTGAACACTGAAGCTTTCTTT. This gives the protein CASSRLGLNTEAFF.